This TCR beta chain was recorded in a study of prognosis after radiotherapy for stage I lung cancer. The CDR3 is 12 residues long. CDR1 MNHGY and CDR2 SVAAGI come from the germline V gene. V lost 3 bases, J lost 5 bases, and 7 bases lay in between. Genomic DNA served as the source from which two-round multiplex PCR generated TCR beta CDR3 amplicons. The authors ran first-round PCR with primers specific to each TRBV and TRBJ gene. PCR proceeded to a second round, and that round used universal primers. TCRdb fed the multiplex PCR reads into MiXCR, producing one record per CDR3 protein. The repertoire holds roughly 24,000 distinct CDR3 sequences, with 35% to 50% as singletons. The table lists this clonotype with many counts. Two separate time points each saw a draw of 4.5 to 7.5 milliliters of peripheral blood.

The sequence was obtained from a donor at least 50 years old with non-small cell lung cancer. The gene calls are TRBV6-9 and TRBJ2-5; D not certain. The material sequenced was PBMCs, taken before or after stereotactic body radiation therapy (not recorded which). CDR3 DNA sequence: TGTGCCAGCAGTTACGGGCATGAGACCCAGTACTTC. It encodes CASSYGHETQYF.